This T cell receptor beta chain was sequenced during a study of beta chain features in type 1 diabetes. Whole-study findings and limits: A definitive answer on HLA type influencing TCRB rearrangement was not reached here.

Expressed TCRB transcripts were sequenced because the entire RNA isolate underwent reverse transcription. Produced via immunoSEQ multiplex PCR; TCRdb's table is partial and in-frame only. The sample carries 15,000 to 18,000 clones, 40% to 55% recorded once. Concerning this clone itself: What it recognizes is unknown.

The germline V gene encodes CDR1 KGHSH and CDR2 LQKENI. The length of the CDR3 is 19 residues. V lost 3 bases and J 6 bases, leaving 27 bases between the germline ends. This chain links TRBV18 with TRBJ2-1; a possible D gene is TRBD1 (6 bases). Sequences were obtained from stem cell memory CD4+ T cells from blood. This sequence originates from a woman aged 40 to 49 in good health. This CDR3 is CASSPKTQDGWQGTNEQFF. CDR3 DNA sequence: TGTGCCAGCTCACCGAAGACCCAAGATGGATGGCAGGGGACCAATGAGCAGTTCTTC. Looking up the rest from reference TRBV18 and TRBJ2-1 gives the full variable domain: NAGVMQNPRHLVRRRGQEARLRCSPMKGHSHVYWYRQLPEEGLKFMVYLQKENIIDESGMPKERFSAEFPKEGPSILRIQQVVRGDSAAYFCASSPKTQDGWQGTNEQFFGPGTRLTVL.